Following are 32 T cell receptor beta chains from one sample sequenced in a study of T cells in localized non-small cell lung cancer. TCRdb's table, derived via immunoSEQ multiplex PCR, lists solely in-frame clones and lacks some. The top ten clones hold less than 20% of a sample with over 2,000 clones, approximately 25% of them seen once. The input for sequencing was lung tumor tissue, taken before any cancer treatment. These receptors all stem from a woman aged 35 to 75 with stage II lung adenocarcinoma.

As DNA, the CDR3 is TGTGCCAGTAGTATGGGACAGATTGGCTATGGCTACACCTTC. This gives the protein CASSMGQIGYGYTF. V usage is TRBV19 and J usage is TRBJ1-2; 7 bases match TRBD1. J gave up 4 bases and V 3 bases, and 5 bases lay outside the gene matches. CDR3 length equals 14 residues. Germline V gene sequence: CDR1 LNHDA, CDR2 SQIVND (reference sequence).

The chain joins TRBV11-3 to TRBJ1-6, with 7 bases lining up with TRBD1. This CDR3 comprises 14 residues. Germline CDR1 is SGHNT and CDR2 is YENEEA. J gave up 11 bases and V 4 bases, and 8 bases lay outside the gene matches. The CDR3 region is CASSSRDRETPLHF. CDR3 nucleotides: TGTGCCAGCAGCTCCCGGGACAGAGAAACACCCCTCCACTTT.

The rearrangement links TRBV6-8 to TRBJ1-1; a possible D gene is TRBD1 (6 bases). The ends were cut back, 6 bases at V and 2 bases at J, with 16 bases in the middle. Looked up from germline, CDR1 is MNHGY and CDR2 is SAAAGT. The CDR3 loop spans 15 amino acids. CDR3 DNA sequence: TGTGCCAGCAGGGCGCCGGGACATCTAAACACTGAAGCTTTCTTT. Translation gives CASRAPGHLNTEAFF.

The chain couples TRBV11-3 to TRBJ2-1, with 12 bases matching TRBD2. Trimming cost V 5 bases and J 7 bases; bases outside gene matches: 9. The CDR3 covers 16 residues. Germline V gives CDR1 SGHNT, CDR2 YENEEA. Written as DNA, the CDR3 is TGTGCCAGCAGCCCATCTAGCGGGAGGGCTAAGAATGAGCAGTTCTTC. This translates into CASSPSSGRAKNEQFF.

The chain links TRBV19 to TRBJ2-5; a possible D gene is TRBD2 (6 bases). The germline V gene has CDR1 LNHDA and CDR2 SQIVND (reference sequence). Between the trimmed V and J ends, which lost 6 bases and 5 bases, there was a span of 16 bases. The CDR3 is made up of 14 amino acids. CDR3: CASREGQGWETQYF. CDR3 nucleotides: TGTGCCAGTAGGGAGGGGCAGGGTTGGGAGACCCAGTACTTC.

The sample holds a few counts of this clone. This sequence joins TRBV6-8 and TRBJ1-2; D call uncertain. Trimming left V 2 bases short and J 1 base short, with 8 bases between. The CDR3 loop spans 14 amino acids. The germline V gene has CDR1 MNHGY and CDR2 SAAAGT. The CDR3 here is CASSYGRFNYGYTF. As DNA, the CDR3 is TGTGCCAGCAGTTACGGCAGATTTAACTATGGCTACACCTTC.

The chain carries TRBV19 and TRBJ2-7, with D maybe TRBD2 (5 bases). Trimming pared 5 bases from V and 2 bases from J, leaving 22 bases between. CDR3 size: 17 residues. The germline CDR1 and CDR2 sequences are LNHDA and SQIVND (reference sequence). CDR3 loop: CASSHSSWASYPYEQYF. CDR3 nucleotide sequence: TGTGCCAGTAGTCATAGTTCTTGGGCTAGCTACCCCTACGAGCAGTACTTC.

There are a few counts of this clone. The chain joins TRBV7-5 to TRBJ1-2; the listed D gene, TRBD1, was not tested against the DNA. TRBV7-5 is designated a pseudogene. This CDR3 has 14 residues. CDR3 coding DNA: TGTGCCAGCAACGACAGGGGGCTAAGCTATGGCTACACCTTC. It specifies CASNDRGLSYGYTF.

Only a few counts were recorded for this clone. The chain couples TRBV11-3 to TRBJ2-7, with 8 bases that match TRBD1. Germline V CDR1 and CDR2: SGHNT, YENEEA. Trimming at V came to 0 bases and at J to 9 bases, leaving 10 bases not matched to a gene. CDR3 size: 15 residues. The CDR3: CASSLEGQVLSGQYF. The DNA of the CDR3 is TGTGCCAGCAGCTTAGAGGGACAGGTCCTTTCGGGGCAGTACTTC. The full variable domain, its missing parts supplied by reference TRBV11-3 and TRBJ2-7, is EAGVVQSPRYKIIEKKQPVAFWCNPISGHNTLYWYLQNLGQGPELLIRYENEEAVDDSQLPKDRFSAERLKGVDSTLKIQPAELGDSAVYLCASSLEGQVLSGQYFGPGTRLTVT.

The rearrangement joins TRBV9 to TRBJ2-5; D gene unclear. This CDR3 contains 14 residues. V lost 0 bases to trimming and J lost 4 bases, with 10 bases between them. Germline assignment: CDR1 SGDLS and CDR2 YYNGEE. The CDR3 DNA reads as TGTGCCAGCAGCGTAGCTGGAGCGCGAGAGACCCAGTACTTC. Protein sequence: CASSVAGARETQYF.

The rearrangement uses TRBV11-3 and TRBJ1-2; possible D gene TRBD1, 5 bases. Trimming cost V 4 bases and J 0 bases, with 12 bases left between them. CDR3 length equals 15 residues. From germline, CDR1 is SGHNT and CDR2 YENEEA. The CDR3 is CASSWGGAANYGYTF. CDR3 DNA: TGTGCCAGCAGCTGGGGAGGGGCGGCTAACTATGGCTACACCTTC.

This clone appeared a few times. The rearrangement joins TRBV11-3 to TRBJ2-3; D unclear. V dropped 1 base and J dropped 4 bases, with 9 bases sitting between them. Germline loops: CDR1 SGHNT, CDR2 YENEEA. The CDR3 is 14 amino acids. CDR3 sequence (DNA): TGTGCCAGCAGCTTAGTTCCAGGTTCAGATACGCAGTATTTT. Amino acids: CASSLVPGSDTQYF. Using reference TRBV11-3 and TRBJ2-3 for the parts outside the CDR3, the full variable domain is EAGVVQSPRYKIIEKKQPVAFWCNPISGHNTLYWYLQNLGQGPELLIRYENEEAVDDSQLPKDRFSAERLKGVDSTLKIQPAELGDSAVYLCASSLVPGSDTQYFGPGTRLTVL.

By its share, this clone is medium-sized (0.01 to 0.1%). CDR3 sequence reads: CASSLQGVAGASEQYF. CDR3 bases: TGTGCCAGCAGCTTACAGGGAGTAGCGGGAGCCAGCGAGCAGTACTTC. The V gene is TRBV11-3, the J gene TRBJ2-7, with 9 bases lining up with TRBD2. With V trimmed by 2 bases and J by 6 bases, 11 bases remained unmatched. Germline loops: CDR1 SGHNT, CDR2 YENEEA. The CDR3 has 16 residues.

V is TRBV6-7 and J is TRBJ1-1; tentative D call: TRBD1 (6 bases). TRBV6-7 is annotated as an ORF whose role is uncertain. The length of the CDR3 is 11 residues. V gave up 2 bases and J gave up 8 bases, with 6 bases separating them. The CDR3 coding sequence is TGTGCCAGCAGTTACGGACAGGAAGCTTTCTTT. It yields the protein CASSYGQEAFF.

The chain carries TRBV28 and TRBJ1-5; 7 bases are a match to TRBD1. The V gene's germline CDR1 is MDHEN and CDR2 SYDVKM. V gave up 6 bases and J gave up 6 bases; unmatched junction bases: 8. The CDR3 consists of 14 residues. CDR3 coding DNA: TGTGCCAGCAGCCGCTACAGGGGCGCTCAGCCCCAGCATTTT. Protein sequence: CASSRYRGAQPQHF. The whole variable domain, remainder taken from reference TRBV28 and TRBJ1-5, is DVKVTQSSRYLVKRTGEKVFLECVQDMDHENMFWYRQDPGLGLRLIYFSYDVKMKEKGDIPEGYSVSREKKERFSLILESASTNQTSMYLCASSRYRGAQPQHFGDGTRLSIL.

The chain joins TRBV6-8 to TRBJ1-2; 8 bases line up with TRBD1. V lost 6 bases to trimming and J lost 4 bases; unmatched junction nucleotides: 7. This CDR3 comprises 14 residues. Germline lookup yields CDR1 MNHGY and CDR2 SAAAGT. The DNA of the CDR3 is TGTGCCAGCAGCAAGGACAGGGCCCCCTATGGCTACACCTTC. It yields the protein CASSKDRAPYGYTF.

This clone is large (0.1 to 1%) within its sample. This chain uses TRBV30 with TRBJ1-5; the D gene is possibly TRBD1 (6 bases). CDR1 and CDR2 from the germline V gene are GTSNPN and SVGIG (reference sequence). This CDR3 is 15 amino acids long. V dropped 2 bases and J dropped 0 bases, with 11 bases sitting between them. The CDR3 sequence is CAWSRGGGSNQPQHF. The CDR3, as DNA: TGTGCCTGGAGTAGGGGGGGTGGTAGCAATCAGCCCCAGCATTTT.

The rearrangement joins TRBV28 to TRBJ2-1, with 11 bases identical to TRBD2. There are 16 residues in the CDR3. The V segment lost 4 bases and the J segment 7 bases; nucleotides outside the gene matches: 9. Germline V gene sequence: CDR1 MDHEN, CDR2 SYDVKM. CDR3 coding DNA: TGTGCCAGCAGTTCCCCCACTAGCGGGAGAATAAATGAGCAGTTCTTC. Translating gives CASSSPTSGRINEQFF. Combining the CDR3 with reference TRBV28 and TRBJ2-1 gives the whole variable domain DVKVTQSSRYLVKRTGEKVFLECVQDMDHENMFWYRQDPGLGLRLIYFSYDVKMKEKGDIPEGYSVSREKKERFSLILESASTNQTSMYLCASSSPTSGRINEQFFGPGTRLTVL.

CDR3 DNA sequence: TGTGCCAGCAGCTCGCCCTCGAGGGGTGGGGCCAACGTCCTGACTTTC. Translation gives CASSSPSRGGANVLTF. The gene calls are TRBV11-3 and TRBJ2-6; D possibly matches TRBD1 or TRBD2 (5 bases each). With 4 bases removed from V and 3 bases from J, the gap between germline ends came to 13 bases. Germline V gene sequence: CDR1 SGHNT, CDR2 YENEEA. The CDR3 is made up of 16 amino acids.

The rearrangement uses TRBV6-8 and TRBJ2-5, with D hard to call. V lost 5 bases and J lost 7, with 14 bases in between. Germline V CDR1 and CDR2: MNHGY, SAAAGT. This CDR3 region has 13 residues. CDR3 region: CASSAGPLGTQYF. The CDR3 nucleotides read TGTGCCAGCAGTGCCGGGCCCTTAGGGACCCAGTACTTC.

By its share, this clone is medium-sized. This chain links TRBV6-8 with TRBJ2-2, with a possible D match to TRBD1 (6 bases). The CDR3 spans 15 residues. Germline lookup yields CDR1 MNHGY and CDR2 SAAAGT. Trimming took 6 bases from V and 0 from J, leaving 11 bases between them. The CDR3 region has the DNA TGTGCCAGCAGCCCGGCAGGGGCGAACACCGGGGAGCTGTTTTTT. This translates into CASSPAGANTGELFF.

In DNA, the CDR3 is TGCAGCGTATCGCGGGGGGTCTATGGCTACACCTTC. Amino acids: CSVSRGVYGYTF. V and J are TRBV29-1 and TRBJ1-2; a weak D match, TRBD1 (5 bases). The CDR3 consists of 12 residues. Trimming pared 6 bases from V and 4 bases from J, leaving 12 bases between. Germline CDR1 and CDR2: SQVTM and ANQGSEA.

This chain links TRBV10-2 with TRBJ2-1; 13 bases are a match to TRBD2. V trimming: 8 bases; J trimming: 8 bases; junction bases outside the gene matches: 3. CDR1 and CDR2 from the germline V gene are WSHSY and SAAADI. The CDR3 has 13 amino acids. The CDR3 region is CASGTSGVDEQFF. The DNA for the CDR3 is TGCGCCAGCGGGACTAGCGGGGTCGATGAGCAGTTCTTC.

The chain is built from TRBV9 and TRBJ2-1; 10 nucleotides agree with TRBD2. The V and J ends lost 4 bases and 5 bases, in that order; junction bases with no gene match: 6. Germline V gene lookup returns CDR1 SGDLS and CDR2 YYNGEE. This CDR3 comprises 15 residues. CDR3 loop: CASSSRLAGDNEQFF. DNA for the CDR3: TGTGCCAGCAGCTCGCGACTAGCGGGCGACAATGAGCAGTTCTTC.

There are a few counts of this clone. This chain links TRBV14 with TRBJ2-7; D gene ambiguous. This CDR3 is built from 11 residues. Germline V gives CDR1 SGHDN, CDR2 FVKESK. V was shortened by 1 base and J by 6 bases, with 4 bases between the two germline ends. DNA for the CDR3: TGTGCCAGCAGCCAAGGGGCCGAGCAGTACTTC. It encodes CASSQGAEQYF.

The rearrangement joins TRBV5-1 to TRBJ1-1, with a possible D match to TRBD1 (6 bases). The CDR3 has 14 amino acids. The germline CDR1 and CDR2 sequences are SGHRS and YFSETQ. With 5 bases removed from V and 1 base from J, the gap between germline ends came to 12 bases. The CDR3 protein is CASSPLGQNTEAFF. The CDR3 DNA reads TGCGCCAGCAGTCCTTTGGGACAGAACACTGAAGCTTTCTTT.

J is TRBJ1-6 and V is TRBV6-8; 12 nucleotides line up with TRBD1. The CDR3 extends over 18 amino acids. CDR1 is MNHGY and CDR2 is SAAAGT in the germline V gene. Losses at the gene ends were 0 bases for V and 3 bases for J; bases not matched to a gene: 3. CDR3 loop: CASSYSGQGADYNSPLHF. In nucleotides, the CDR3 is TGTGCCAGCAGTTACTCGGGACAGGGGGCGGACTATAATTCACCCCTCCACTTT.

The table lists this clone with a few counts. The chain employs TRBV18 and TRBJ1-5; D remains unclear. V shed 0 bases and J shed 7 bases, with 13 bases lying between them. Germline V CDR1 and CDR2: KGHSH, LQKENI. CDR3 size: 15 residues. CDR3 amino acids: CASSPPGSPGQPQHF. In DNA, the CDR3 is TGTGCCAGCTCACCACCGGGGAGCCCCGGACAGCCCCAGCATTTT. Full variable domain (rest looked up from reference TRBV18 and TRBJ1-5): NAGVMQNPRHLVRRRGQEARLRCSPMKGHSHVYWYRQLPEEGLKFMVYLQKENIIDESGMPKERFSAEFPKEGPSILRIQQVVRGDSAAYFCASSPPGSPGQPQHFGDGTRLSIL.

V is TRBV9 and J is TRBJ2-5; D may match TRBD1 or TRBD2 (5 bases each). The germline V gene encodes CDR1 SGDLS and CDR2 YYNGEE. CDR3 size: 14 residues. The V and J ends lost 4 bases and 5 bases respectively, with 15 bases between them. The CDR3: CASSWTLGEETQYF. CDR3 nucleotides: TGTGCCAGCAGCTGGACACTGGGGGAGGAGACCCAGTACTTC.

The chain has TRBV9 and TRBJ2-2; tentatively, D is TRBD2 (6 bases). Trimming stripped 4 bases from V and 2 bases from J, with 9 bases between. Germline CDR1 is SGDLS and CDR2 is YYNGEE. This CDR3 has 14 amino acids. CDR3 bases: TGTGCCAGCAGCAAGGGGACTAACACCGGGGAGCTGTTTTTT. It encodes CASSKGTNTGELFF.

The chain joins TRBV11-3 to TRBJ1-2; maybe TRBD1 (5 bases). The length of the CDR3 is 14 residues. Germline V CDR1 and CDR2: SGHNT, YENEEA. V dropped 3 bases and J dropped 8 bases, with 16 bases sitting between them. The CDR3 region has the DNA TGTGCCAGCAGCTTGGAAGACATCGCAGGGGGCTACACCTTC. This codes for CASSLEDIAGGYTF. The entire variable domain, with the rest obtained from reference TRBV11-3 and TRBJ1-2, is as follows: EAGVVQSPRYKIIEKKQPVAFWCNPISGHNTLYWYLQNLGQGPELLIRYENEEAVDDSQLPKDRFSAERLKGVDSTLKIQPAELGDSAVYLCASSLEDIAGGYTFGSGTRLTVV.

V and J are TRBV12-5 and TRBJ2-5; a weak D match, TRBD1 (8 bases). CDR1 is LGHNT, CDR2 FRNRAP, per germline. The CDR3 is 16 residues long. CDR3 loop: CASTQGAGRAGETQYF. The CDR3 nucleotides read TGTGCCAGCACCCAGGGGGCGGGGAGGGCCGGCGAGACCCAGTACTTC. The entire variable domain, with the rest obtained from reference TRBV12-5 and TRBJ2-5, is as follows: DARVTQTPRHKVTEMGQEVTMRCQPILGHNTVFWYRQTMMQGLELLAYFRNRAPLDDSGMPKDRFSAEMPDATLATLKIQPSEPRDSAVYFCASTQGAGRAGETQYFGPGTRLLVL.